The present T cell receptor beta chain was sequenced within a study of esophageal squamous cell carcinoma under preoperative chemotherapy. TCRdb reprocessed the PCR reads with MiXCR, giving one entry per CDR3 protein. The sample contains about 30,000 distinct CDR3 sequences, roughly 48% of which appear only once. Indicated time point: before preoperative PTX-NDP chemotherapy. The trim removed 0 bases at V and 5 bases at J, leaving 8 bases unmatched. This CDR3 region has 18 residues. Germline V gene data show CDR1 as WSHSY and CDR2 as SAAADI. The source of this sequence is a human donor with esophageal squamous cell carcinoma. The donor label of this sample is uncertain. The V gene is TRBV10-2, the J gene TRBJ2-1, with 12 bases fitting TRBD2. Sampling was performed from a patient given preoperative chemotherapy. CDR3 DNA: TGCGCCAGCAGTGAGTCGGGGGTCGGACTAGCGGGAAACAATGAGCAGTTCTTC. Amino acids: CASSESGVGLAGNNEQFF.